The source of this T cell receptor beta chain is a study of Ad26.COV2.S vaccination and SARS-CoV-2 variants. Overall study: Intramuscular Ad26.COV2.S at 5x10^10 or 1x10^11 viral particles. Points from the study as a whole: Possibly, TCR breadth and depth analyses underestimated total T cell responses.

The CDR3 consists of 16 residues. Germline-derived CDR1 and CDR2 are KGHSH and LQKENI. The V and J ends lost 6 bases and 4 bases respectively, with 22 bases between them. Clones were read by immunoSEQ multiplex PCR, and TCRdb kept only the in-frame ones, dropping some. Among hundreds of thousands of clones listed, around 90% were seen once. As to treatment: roughly 18 received Ad26.COV2.S at low or high dose, single or two shots; about 5 received placebo; per-sample allocation not given. Samples were taken on day 63 after the first vaccine or placebo injection. What was given as vaccine was an Ad26 vector encoding Wuhan-strain SARS-CoV-2 spike. This clone was picked up a small number of times. Antigen specificity is unknown.

Specimen: peripheral blood, collected in a trial of Ad26.COV2.S vaccine versus placebo. The chain employs TRBV18 and TRBJ2-7, with a tentative D call TRBD2 (5 bases). This clonotype originated in a person between 18 and 65 years old who received the Ad26.COV2.S COVID-19 vaccine or a placebo. CDR3 sequence reads: CASSGIVWEMSYEQYF. The CDR3 DNA reads TGTGCCAGCTCTGGCATTGTCTGGGAGATGAGTTACGAGCAGTACTTC.